Listed below are T cell receptor beta chains from one sample, sequenced in a study of T cell changes during pregnancy in multiple sclerosis. The protocol was immunoSEQ multiplex PCR, while the TCRdb copy is restricted to in-frame clones and leaves out a portion. Among 60,000 to 85,000 clones listed, over 85% were seen once. The specimen was peripheral blood, collected after pregnancy. These receptors all come from a female donor in good health, enrolled as a control in a pregnancy study. CDR3s include the opening cysteine and the closing phenylalanine or tryptophan. A D gene is named only where the DNA matches it firmly. Clone size, where shown, is once, few, many, or a class for clones that have expanded.

clone size	V gene	CDR3 length	J gene	D gene	CDR3 protein	CDR3 DNA
-	TRBV19	17	TRBJ2-7	TRBD2	CASSRSGLAGSSYEQYF	TGTGCCAGTAGTAGGTCCGGACTAGCTGGTAGCTCCTACGAGCAGTACTTC
-	TRBV6-1	17	TRBJ1-2	-	CASSGQYGQSSFYGYTF	TGTGCCAGCAGTGGACAGTACGGACAGTCTTCCTTCTATGGCTACACCTTC
-	TRBV1	16	TRBJ2-5	-	CTSSQDLAGGAETQYF	TGCACCAGCAGCCAAGACCTAGCGGGGGGGGCAGAGACCCAGTACTTC
-	TRBV19	14	TRBJ2-7	TRBD1	CASSGTGGSYEQYF	TGTGCCAGTAGCGGGACAGGGGGCTCCTACGAGCAGTACTTC
-	TRBV27	15	TRBJ1-5	-	CASSLTQGSNQPQHF	TGTGCCAGCAGTTTAACCCAGGGAAGCAATCAGCCCCAGCATTTT
-	TRBV7-8	14	TRBJ1-1	TRBD1	CASSISSRGSEAFF	TGTGCCAGCAGCATTTCGTCCAGGGGGTCTGAAGCTTTCTTT
-	TRBV28	15	TRBJ2-1	TRBD2	CASSLAGDTYNEQFF	TGTGCCAGCAGTTTAGCGGGAGATACCTACAATGAGCAGTTCTTC
-	TRBV1	17	TRBJ2-3	-	CTSSQGLQAGAGDTQYF	TGCACCAGCAGCCAAGGGCTACAAGCGGGGGCGGGAGATACGCAGTATTTT
-	TRBV7-8	19	TRBJ2-7	TRBD2	CASSLRGRRTSGTRYEQYF	TGTGCCAGCAGCTTAAGGGGACGCAGGACTAGCGGGACACGGTACGAGCAGTACTTC
-	TRBV4-2	15	TRBJ1-4	-	CASSQTVQGSEKLFF	TGTGCCAGCAGCCAGACTGTACAGGGCAGTGAAAAACTGTTTTTT
-	TRBV6-1	16	TRBJ2-5	TRBD2	CASSVLGGGLQETQYF	TGTGCCAGCAGTGTCTTGGGCGGGGGTCTTCAAGAGACCCAGTACTTC
-	TRBV27	14	TRBJ2-2	-	CASRRGRVTGELFF	TGTGCCAGCAGGCGGGGGCGAGTCACCGGGGAGCTGTTTTTT
-	TRBV5-8	14	TRBJ1-2	TRBD1	CASSLGQGAYGYTF	TGTGCCAGCAGCTTGGGTCAGGGGGCATATGGCTACACCTTC
once	TRBV13	15	TRBJ2-7	TRBD1	CASSGDRGRPDEQYF	TGTGCCAGCAGCGGGGACAGGGGGCGTCCTGACGAGCAGTACTTC
-	TRBV5-3	13	TRBJ2-5	-	CARSSDSGETQYF	TGTGCCAGAAGCTCAGACAGCGGGGAGACCCAGTACTTC
-	TRBV4-3	15	TRBJ1-2	TRBD1	CASSRVRQGASGYTF	TGCGCCAGCAGCCGGGTTCGGCAGGGGGCCAGTGGCTACACCTTC
-	TRBV5-5	14	TRBJ1-4	TRBD1	CASSVRTGQEKLFF	TGTGCCAGCAGCGTCCGGACAGGGCAAGAAAAACTGTTTTTT
once	TRBV18	14	TRBJ2-7	TRBD2	CASSPSETSVEQYF	TGTGCCAGCTCACCATCTGAAACTAGCGTCGAGCAGTACTTC
-	TRBV9	16	TRBJ2-2	TRBD1	CASSIQQGADVGELFF	TGTGCCAGCAGCATCCAACAGGGGGCGGATGTCGGGGAGCTGTTTTTT
few	TRBV7-6	13	TRBJ2-7	-	CASSLSQGDEQYF	TGTGCCAGCAGCTTAAGTCAGGGTGACGAGCAGTACTTC
-	TRBV4-1	16	TRBJ2-6	-	CASSPQMGPGANVLTF	TGCGCCAGCAGCCCTCAGATGGGGCCCGGGGCCAACGTCCTGACTTTC
-	TRBV5-1	15	TRBJ1-2	TRBD1	CASSLRQGVNGGYTF	TGCGCCAGCAGCTTACGACAGGGAGTGAATGGTGGCTACACCTTC
-	TRBV2	15	TRBJ2-3	TRBD2	CASKTGTSVTDTQYF	TGTGCCAGCAAAACCGGGACTAGCGTCACAGATACGCAGTATTTT
-	TRBV7-3	17	TRBJ2-1	-	CASSLSSGTGAYNEQFF	TGTGCCAGCAGCTTATCTAGCGGGACAGGAGCCTACAATGAGCAGTTCTTC
-	TRBV6-6	15	TRBJ2-7	-	CASSSPFTTGYEQYF	TGTGCCAGCAGCTCCCCTTTTACTACCGGCTACGAGCAGTACTTC
-	TRBV28	14	TRBJ2-3	-	CASRAGGGAYTQYF	TGTGCCAGCAGAGCTGGTGGGGGGGCGTATACGCAGTATTTT
-	TRBV11-2	12	TRBJ2-7	-	CASSSTRYEQYF	TGTGCCAGCAGCTCAACACGATACGAGCAGTACTTC
-	TRBV30	14	TRBJ1-5	-	CAWSDGTSNQPQHF	TGTGCCTGGAGTGACGGGACATCCAATCAGCCCCAGCATTTT
-	TRBV27	16	TRBJ2-1	-	CASRPSRGTPYNEQFF	TGTGCCAGCAGACCCTCCCGCGGGACGCCTTACAATGAGCAGTTCTTC
few	TRBV28	15	TRBJ1-5	-	CASSLRSYGNQPQHF	TGTGCCAGCAGTTTACGGTCGTACGGCAATCAGCCCCAGCATTTT
once	TRBV19	15	TRBJ1-1	-	CASSIGGPGGLEAFF	TGTGCCAGTAGTATAGGGGGGCCGGGAGGTCTAGAAGCTTTCTTT
-	TRBV15	14	TRBJ1-1	-	CATSRVGHNTEAFF	TGTGCCACCAGCAGAGTGGGGCATAACACTGAAGCTTTCTTT
-	TRBV18	15	TRBJ1-5	-	CASSPPGGSNQPQHF	TGTGCCAGCTCACCCCCGGGGGGGAGCAATCAGCCCCAGCATTTT
-	TRBV25-1	15	TRBJ2-7	-	CASSELGRSSYEQYF	TGTGCCAGCAGTGAATTGGGTCGTAGCTCCTACGAGCAGTACTTC
-	TRBV27	14	TRBJ1-4	TRBD1	CASSFGTGDEKLFF	TGTGCCAGCAGTTTCGGGACAGGGGATGAAAAACTGTTTTTT
few	TRBV10-3	15	TRBJ1-6	TRBD1	CAISSRTGSNSPLHF	TGTGCCATCAGTTCCAGGACAGGGTCGAATTCACCCCTCCACTTT
-	TRBV6-5	13	TRBJ2-1	TRBD2	CASSPREIDEQFF	TGTGCCAGCAGCCCGCGGGAGATCGATGAGCAGTTCTTC
many	TRBV6-4	15	TRBJ2-1	TRBD2	CASSEKSGGANEQFF	TGTGCCAGCAGTGAAAAGAGCGGGGGGGCCAATGAGCAGTTCTTC
-	TRBV2	14	TRBJ1-6	-	CASSELQGSSPLHF	TGTGCCAGCAGTGAGTTACAGGGATCTTCACCCCTCCACTTT
-	TRBV6-1	15	TRBJ2-7	TRBD1	CASCTTGTGLWEQYF	TGTGCCAGCTGTACAACCGGGACAGGGCTGTGGGAGCAGTACTTC
-	TRBV7-8	16	TRBJ2-1	-	CASSLGRESSYNEQFF	TGTGCCAGCAGCTTAGGGAGGGAAAGCTCCTACAATGAGCAGTTCTTC
-	TRBV13	18	TRBJ2-7	TRBD2	CASSSLTSGGEGGYEQYF	TGTGCCAGCAGCTCCCTGACTAGCGGGGGGGAAGGGGGTTACGAGCAGTACTTC
-	TRBV28	14	TRBJ2-7	TRBD1	CASSFAGGVYEQYF	TGTGCCAGCAGTTTCGCAGGGGGAGTCTACGAGCAGTACTTC
-	TRBV15	15	TRBJ1-3	TRBD1	CATSRAGGDGNTIYF	TGTGCCACCAGCAGAGCAGGGGGCGATGGAAACACCATATATTTT
once	TRBV6-6	14	TRBJ1-5	-	CASSPQGGGQPQHF	TGTGCCAGCAGTCCTCAGGGAGGCGGCCAGCCCCAGCATTTT
-	TRBV4-1	15	TRBJ2-7	-	CASSQDPAELYEQYF	TGCGCCAGCAGCCAAGATCCAGCGGAGCTTTACGAGCAGTACTTC
-	TRBV2	14	TRBJ1-6	-	CASSWGDVLPPLHF	TGTGCCAGCAGTTGGGGGGACGTGTTGCCACCCCTCCACTTT
once	TRBV27	12	TRBJ1-2	-	CASSPRDSFSPF	TGTGCCAGCAGTCCCAGGGACTCCTTCTCTCCCTTC
-	TRBV6-1	14	TRBJ2-3	-	CASSDRGFTDTQYF	TGTGCCAGCAGTGACAGGGGATTCACAGATACGCAGTATTTT